These 21 T cell receptor beta chains were sequenced from one sample in a study of cytomegalovirus exposure and HLA in healthy donors. With 60 Vbeta and 13 Jbeta primers, the PCR was carried out. Libraries were prepared by immunoSEQ multiplex PCR; TCRdb keeps only in-frame clonotypes and omits some of them. The sample lists about 200,000 clones; roughly 80% were seen once. Specimen: PBMCs. These receptors came from a girl aged 10 to 17 in good health and CMV-seronegative.

The chain has TRBV7-9 and TRBJ1-1, with D maybe TRBD1 (5 bases). CDR1 and CDR2 from the germline V gene are SEHNR and FQNEAQ (reference sequence). The V end was cut by 1 base, the J end by 1 base, with 10 bases between. The CDR3 covers 15 residues. DNA of the CDR3: TGTGCCAGCAGCTTAGGCGGGGCCCGGAACACTGAAGCTTTCTTT. This encodes CASSLGGARNTEAFF.

This chain connects TRBV6-5 to TRBJ2-5; the match to TRBD1 covers 7 bases. The assigned J gene may be wrong: the sequence end matches TRBJ2-7 better. Per the germline V gene, CDR1 is MNHEY and CDR2 is SVGAGI. The CDR3 is made up of 14 amino acids. In nucleotides, the CDR3 is TGTGCCAGCAGGACCAGGGGGACCTCCTACGAGCAGTACTTC. This gives the protein CASRTRGTSYEQYF.

This chain connects TRBV4-3 to TRBJ1-2, with D unresolved. V gave up 1 base and J gave up 6 bases, with 12 bases separating them. Germline CDR1 LGHNA, CDR2 YSLEER. This CDR3 spans 14 amino acids. In DNA, the CDR3 is TGCGCCAGCAGCCAAGTAGCGGGCGTAGATGGCTACACCTTC. As protein: CASSQVAGVDGYTF.

The chain has TRBV29-1 and TRBJ2-5; D possibly corresponds to TRBD2 (6 bases). This CDR3 has 16 amino acids. Germline assignment: CDR1 SQVTM and CDR2 ANQGSEA. V was pared by 1 base and J by 4 bases, with 19 bases between. DNA of the CDR3: TGCAGCGTTGAAGGGGGCCACTTAAGTAGCGGAGAGACCCAGTACTTC. Protein: CSVEGGHLSSGETQYF.

This clone occurred once. This chain joins TRBV7-2 and TRBJ2-5; 7 positions agree with TRBD1. From germline, CDR1 is SGHTA and CDR2 FQGNSA. This CDR3 has 14 amino acids. The trim removed 3 bases at V and 4 bases at J, leaving 5 bases unmatched. CDR3 sequence reads: CASSFNRQGETQYF. Written as DNA, the CDR3 is TGTGCCAGCAGCTTTAACCGACAGGGAGAGACCCAGTACTTC.

This rearrangement joins TRBV5-1 to TRBJ2-7, with 9 positions matching TRBD1. In germline, CDR1 is SGHRS, CDR2 YFSETQ. The CDR3 contains 12 residues. With 4 bases clipped from V and 6 bases from J, the junction kept 2 bases outside the gene matches. The CDR3 nucleotides are TGCGCCAGCAGCACAGGGGGCCGCGAGCAGTACTTC. The encoded protein is CASSTGGREQYF.

For the CDR3, the DNA is TGTGCCTTCCCCAGGGGACGGTCTAATGAAAAACTGTTTTTT. Translating gives CAFPRGRSNEKLFF. The genes are TRBV19 and TRBJ1-4; tentative D call: TRBD1 (6 bases). V lost 11 bases and J 3 bases, leaving 16 bases between the germline ends. In germline, CDR1 is LNHDA, CDR2 SQIVND (reference sequence). The CDR3 sequence is 14 residues long.

This chain links TRBV6-5 with TRBJ2-7; TRBD2 agrees at 9 bases. In germline, CDR1 is MNHEY, CDR2 SVGAGI. The V and J ends lost 3 bases and 6 bases, in that order; junction bases with no gene match: 12. This CDR3 has 16 residues. CDR3 DNA: TGTGCCAGCAGTTATTCGTCTAGCGGGATTTTGGGCGAGCAGTACTTC. This encodes CASSYSSSGILGEQYF.

The chain carries TRBV5-5 and TRBJ1-1, with 9 bases identical to TRBD1. The CDR3 has 16 residues. J gave up 0 bases and V 5 bases, and 8 bases lay outside the gene matches. Germline values: CDR1 SGHKS, CDR2 YYEKEE (reference sequence). The DNA of the CDR3 is TGTGCCAGCAGACACCGGACAGGGGTGTTGAACACTGAAGCTTTCTTT. As protein: CASRHRTGVLNTEAFF.

The V call is TRBV5-1, the J call TRBJ2-3; the match to TRBD2 covers 10 bases. V shed 4 bases and J 0 bases; nucleotides not matched to a gene: 17. Germline loops: CDR1 SGHRS, CDR2 YFSETQ. This CDR3 has 20 amino acids. The CDR3 region is CASSHVPNSGRSPSTDTQYF. The CDR3 DNA sequence: TGCGCCAGCAGCCACGTCCCCAATAGCGGGAGGAGCCCTAGCACAGATACGCAGTATTTT. Combining the CDR3 with reference TRBV5-1 and TRBJ2-3 gives the whole variable domain KAGVTQTPRYLIKTRGQQVTLSCSPISGHRSVSWYQQTPGQGLQFLFEYFSETQRNKGNFPGRFSGRQFSNSRSEMNVSTLELGDSALYLCASSHVPNSGRSPSTDTQYFGPGTRLTVL.

The CDR3 DNA is TGTGCCAGCAGCTTTCAGGGGGCCGAAAACACCATATATTTT. Its protein is CASSFQGAENTIYF. This chain uses TRBV11-3 with TRBJ1-3, with 8 bases fitting TRBD1. The germline gives CDR1 SGHNT, CDR2 YENEEA. The V gene end was trimmed by 3 bases and the J gene end by 6 bases; junction bases not matched to a gene: 4. The CDR3 is made up of 14 amino acids.

The chain has TRBV7-9 and TRBJ2-7, with TRBD1 matching over 7 bases. J gave up 3 bases and V 5 bases, and 10 bases lay outside the gene matches. Germline CDR1 reads SEHNR; CDR2 reads FQNEAQ (reference sequence). CDR3 size: 15 residues. DNA of the CDR3: TGTGCCAGCAGCATTCAGGCGACAGGGCTCTACGAGCAGTACTTC. Its protein product is CASSIQATGLYEQYF.

The V call is TRBV6-1, the J call TRBJ1-1; no reliable D call. The CDR3 length is 15 residues. Trimming pared 5 bases from V and 6 bases from J, leaving 19 bases between. The germline V gene encodes CDR1 MNHNS and CDR2 SASEGT. CDR3 amino acids: CASSPLRPGFPEAFF. CDR3 nucleotides: TGTGCCAGCAGTCCTCTCAGACCAGGTTTCCCTGAAGCTTTCTTT.

The rearrangement links TRBV5-1 to TRBJ1-4; 8 positions agree with TRBD1. Losses at the gene ends were 0 bases for V and 8 bases for J; bases not matched to a gene: 6. The CDR3 consists of 15 residues. Per the germline V gene, CDR1 is SGHRS and CDR2 is YFSETQ. The CDR3 coding sequence is TGCGCCAGCAGCTTGGTATCAGGGGGCGGCGAAAAACTGTTTTTT. Its translation is CASSLVSGGGEKLFF. The variable domain in full, completed from reference TRBV5-1 and TRBJ1-4, reads KAGVTQTPRYLIKTRGQQVTLSCSPISGHRSVSWYQQTPGQGLQFLFEYFSETQRNKGNFPGRFSGRQFSNSRSEMNVSTLELGDSALYLCASSLVSGGGEKLFFGSGTQLSVL.

V usage is TRBV18 and J usage is TRBJ1-1; D is perhaps TRBD1 (5 bases). Germline CDR1 KGHSH, CDR2 LQKENI. The CDR3 loop spans 13 amino acids. V lost 3 bases, J lost 5 bases, and 10 bases lay in between. CDR3 in amino acids: CASSPGYRTEAFF. Here the CDR3 DNA reads TGTGCCAGCTCACCCGGATACAGGACTGAAGCTTTCTTT. Complete variable domain (other parts from reference TRBV18 and TRBJ1-1): NAGVMQNPRHLVRRRGQEARLRCSPMKGHSHVYWYRQLPEEGLKFMVYLQKENIIDESGMPKERFSAEFPKEGPSILRIQQVVRGDSAAYFCASSPGYRTEAFFGQGTRLTVV.

The chain is built from TRBV7-3 and TRBJ1-1, with no clear D. Looked up from germline, CDR1 is SGHTA and CDR2 is FQGTGA. This CDR3 is built from 14 residues. The ends were cut back, 5 bases at V and 1 base at J, with 11 bases in the middle. The chain's CDR3 is CASSLGPQNTEAFF. The CDR3 DNA follows: TGTGCCAGCAGCCTGGGCCCCCAGAACACTGAAGCTTTCTTT. The full variable domain, with the rest looked up from reference TRBV7-3 and TRBJ1-1, is GAGVSQTPSNKVTEKGKYVELRCDPISGHTALYWYRQSLGQGPEFLIYFQGTGAADDSGLPNDRFFAVRPEGSVSTLKIQRTERGDSAVYLCASSLGPQNTEAFFGQGTRLTVV.

V and J are TRBV28 and TRBJ1-1; D perhaps matches TRBD1 (5 bases). V was pared by 4 bases and J by 11 bases, with 14 bases between. The CDR3 totals 12 residues. CDR1 is MDHEN, CDR2 SYDVKM, per germline. CDR3 in amino acids: CASSSQGLGAFF. As DNA, the CDR3 is TGTGCCAGCAGTTCGCAGGGACTGGGGGCTTTCTTT.

V usage is TRBV28 and J usage is TRBJ1-5; 10 nucleotides align to TRBD1. Germline assignment: CDR1 MDHEN and CDR2 SYDVKM. This CDR3 region has 14 residues. Losses at the gene ends were 10 bases for V and 4 bases for J; bases not matched to a gene: 7. The CDR3 DNA reads TGTGCCACCTATGAGGGACAGGGGAATCAGCCCCAGCATTTT. Translation: CATYEGQGNQPQHF.

CDR3 DNA: TGTGCCAGCAGTTTCCTGCCCTATAGCAATCAGCCCCAGCATTTT. Encoded protein: CASSFLPYSNQPQHF. The chain has TRBV28 and TRBJ1-5, with D unclear. V dropped 3 bases and J dropped 0 bases, with 9 bases sitting between them. The germline V gene has CDR1 MDHEN and CDR2 SYDVKM. The CDR3 sequence is 15 residues long.

The J gene is TRBJ1-5, the V gene TRBV28; 12 bases match TRBD1. CDR3 length: 17 amino acids. Germline CDR1 is MDHEN and CDR2 is SYDVKM. Trimming removed 8 bases from V and 2 bases from J; junction bases left unmatched: 10. The DNA for the CDR3 is TGTGCCAGCTACGGGACAGGGGGCGGCTTGGGCAATCAGCCCCAGCATTTT. Protein sequence: CASYGTGGGLGNQPQHF. Supplemented by reference TRBV28 and TRBJ1-5, the full variable domain reads DVKVTQSSRYLVKRTGEKVFLECVQDMDHENMFWYRQDPGLGLRLIYFSYDVKMKEKGDIPEGYSVSREKKERFSLILESASTNQTSMYLCASYGTGGGLGNQPQHFGDGTRLSIL.

This sequence joins TRBV9 and TRBJ1-1; D call uncertain. From germline, CDR1 is SGDLS and CDR2 YYNGEE. The germline V and J ends were trimmed by 3 bases and 2 bases, with 11 bases remaining between them. This CDR3 has 14 residues. The CDR3 spells CASSAHTANTEAFF. The CDR3 coding sequence is TGTGCCAGCAGCGCGCACACAGCAAACACTGAAGCTTTCTTT.